This T cell receptor beta chain was identified in a study of blood T cell repertoires in COVID-19. Sequencing used immunoSEQ multiplex PCR; TCRdb keeps in-frame clones, though not all of them. The table lists about 55,000 clones, about 70% of them singletons. Looked up from germline, CDR1 is SGHRS and CDR2 is YFSETQ. The CDR3 has 14 amino acids. The J segment lost 3 bases and the V segment lost 2 bases, leaving 4 bases of the junction unmatched. The material sequenced was peripheral blood. The source is a woman aged 65 to 85 with acute or convalescent COVID-19. The rearrangement joins TRBV5-1 to TRBJ2-7, with 8 bases matching TRBD1. CDR3 protein: CASSFSGGNYEQYV. The CDR3 nucleotides read TGCGCCAGCAGCTTCTCAGGGGGCAACTACGAGCAGTACGTC.